This is a list of T cell receptor beta chains from one sample in a study of blood T cell repertoires in COVID-19. The protocol was immunoSEQ multiplex PCR, while the TCRdb copy is restricted to in-frame clones and leaves out a portion. Of hundreds of thousands of clones in the sample, about 90% were seen once. The sample was peripheral blood. The receptors come from a man between 18 and 29 years old with COVID-19, enrolled during active disease. Each CDR3 is given with its conserved first and last residue. The order of the fields is J gene, CDR3 length, D gene, clone size, V gene, CDR3 protein, CDR3 DNA. A D gene is named only where the DNA matches it firmly. Size tells how often a clone was seen (once, few, many) or the class of an expanded clone, and some rows leave it out.

>TRBJ2-3|14|TRBD2|-|TRBV5-4
CASSRLAGTDTQYF
TGTGCCAGCAGCAGACTAGCGGGGACAGATACGCAGTATTTT
>TRBJ2-1|17|-|-|TRBV5-1
CASSLQGQYNLGNEQFF
TGCGCCAGCAGCTTACAGGGCCAATACAACTTGGGTAATGAGCAGTTCTTC
>TRBJ2-3|14|-|-|TRBV5-1
CASSLGRGTDTQYF
TGCGCCAGCAGCTTGGGACGGGGTACAGATACGCAGTATTTT
>TRBJ1-1|16|TRBD1|-|TRBV19
CASRTRGGSKNTEAFF
TGTGCCAGTAGAACCCGAGGGGGCAGCAAGAACACTGAAGCTTTCTTT
>TRBJ1-3|13|-|-|TRBV5-4
CASSKTEGNTIYF
TGTGCCAGCAGCAAAACAGAGGGAAACACCATATATTTT
>TRBJ2-2|13|-|-|TRBV6-5
CASTQSHTGELFF
TGTGCCAGCACCCAATCCCACACCGGGGAGCTGTTTTTT
>TRBJ2-7|12|-|-|TRBV3-1/TRBV3-2
CASSLWGDEQYF
TGTGCCAGCAGCCTCTGGGGGGACGAGCAGTACTTC
>TRBJ2-7|15|TRBD1|once|TRBV10-2
CASSESGTGSYEQYF
TGCGCCAGCAGTGAGTCTGGGACAGGGAGCTACGAGCAGTACTTC
>TRBJ2-7|16|TRBD2|few|TRBV3-1/TRBV3-2
CASSQDVRLAAYEQYF
TGTGCCAGCAGCCAAGACGTGAGACTAGCGGCCTACGAGCAGTACTTC
>TRBJ1-6|14|TRBD1|-|TRBV13
CASSPGTGHSPLHF
TGTGCCAGCAGCCCGGGGACAGGACATTCACCCCTCCACTTT
>TRBJ1-4|16|-|few|TRBV6-5
CASSYSSQTADEKLFF
TGTGCCAGCAGTTACTCGAGTCAAACAGCGGATGAAAAACTGTTTTTT